The rows below give T cell receptor beta chains drawn from one sample of a study of OX40 agonist ivuxolimab in advanced cancers. The assay was immunoSEQ multiplex PCR, and TCRdb's table has in-frame clones only and misses some. The data contain tens of thousands of clones, roughly 86% of them singletons. This specimen was CD4+ or CD8+ T cells sorted from blood, taken in a trial of the OX40 agonist ivuxolimab. The receptor set was obtained from an adult with an advanced solid tumor such as melanoma, head and neck, liver or kidney cancer. The CDR3 runs from the conserved cysteine through the conserved F or W. Each record gives: D gene, V gene, clone size, J gene, CDR3 DNA, CDR3 protein. A D gene is named only where the DNA matches it firmly. Not all rows give a size; the values are once, few, many and, for expanded clones, a class.

>.|TRBV6-1|once|TRBJ2-1
TGTGCCAGTCGCCGGGACCCAGACAATGAGCAGTTCTTC
CASRRDPDNEQFF
>TRBD2|TRBV27|few|TRBJ2-1
TGTGCCAGCAGTCAAAGCGGGAGAAGCTACAATGAGCAGTTCTTC
CASSQSGRSYNEQFF
>.|TRBV7-2|.|TRBJ1-3
TGTGCCAGCAGCCTACTCTTTAGGGGAAACACCATATATTTT
CASSLLFRGNTIYF
>.|TRBV4-1|.|TRBJ1-1
TGCGCCAGCAGCCAAGCAAGCCTATACACTGAAGCTTTCTTT
CASSQASLYTEAFF
>.|TRBV28|.|TRBJ1-5
TGTGCCAGCAGTTTATTAATGAGCAATCAGCCCCAGCATTTT
CASSLLMSNQPQHF
>.|TRBV7-2|once|TRBJ2-1
TGTGCCAGCAGCTTAGCACAGCTACCCCCCTACAATGAGCAGTTCTTC
CASSLAQLPPYNEQFF
>TRBD1|TRBV5-1|.|TRBJ2-2
TGCGCCAGCAGCTTTTCAGGGGGCGGCACCGGGGAGCTGTTTTTT
CASSFSGGGTGELFF
>.|TRBV7-2|.|TRBJ2-1
TGTGCCAGCAGCTTATCCCAGCACAATGAGCAGTTCTTC
CASSLSQHNEQFF
>TRBD2|TRBV30|few|TRBJ2-2
TGTGCCTGGAGATTAGCGGGAGTGGGCGGGGAGCTGTTTTTT
CAWRLAGVGGELFF
>.|TRBV19|.|TRBJ1-5
TGTGCCAGCAAAGGACAGTTTCCCAGCAATCAGCCCCAGCATTTT
CASKGQFPSNQPQHF
>TRBD1|TRBV28|.|TRBJ1-2
TGTGCCAGCAGTGATTCCCTAGGGGGCGGTTATGGCTACACCTTC
CASSDSLGGGYGYTF
>.|TRBV11-2|once|TRBJ2-1
TGTGCCAGCAGCTTAGATGGCCAGGGTCCCTACAATGAGCAGTTCTTC
CASSLDGQGPYNEQFF
>TRBD2|TRBV10-3|.|TRBJ2-1
TGTGCCATCACTGGGACTAGGGCCTACAATGAGCAGTTCTTC
CAITGTRAYNEQFF
>.|TRBV19|.|TRBJ1-2
TGTGCCAGTAGGGGACCGTCGGGACAAGAAGCTAACTATGGCTACACCTTC
CASRGPSGQEANYGYTF
>TRBD2|TRBV19|once|TRBJ2-1
TGTGCCAGTATTGGGACTAGCGGGAGATCATATAATGAGCAGTTCTTC
CASIGTSGRSYNEQFF
>TRBD2|TRBV7-2|.|TRBJ2-1
TGTGCCAGCAGCTCCCCCTGGGGGGGTGAGCAGTTCTTC
CASSSPWGGEQFF
>TRBD1|TRBV6-1|.|TRBJ1-3
TGTGCCAGCAACTCCGGGACAGGGGCTGGAAACACCATATATTTT
CASNSGTGAGNTIYF
>.|TRBV5-1|.|TRBJ2-1
TGCGCCAGCAGTCAAACGAAGAGCTCCTACAATGAGCAGTTCTTC
CASSQTKSSYNEQFF
>TRBD2|TRBV7-7|.|TRBJ2-3
TGTGCCAGCAGCTTAGGAGTAGCGGGAACCGATACGCAGTATTTT
CASSLGVAGTDTQYF
>.|TRBV7-9|.|TRBJ1-1
TGTGCCAGCAGCTTGCCATGGGGGAACACTGAAGCTTTCTTT
CASSLPWGNTEAFF
>.|TRBV29-1|.|TRBJ2-1
TGCAGCGTTGGGATCTCCTTGGGCGATGAGCAGTTCTTC
CSVGISLGDEQFF
>TRBD2|TRBV28|.|TRBJ2-7
TGTGCCAGCAGGTCCCTGACTAGCGGGGTCTCCTACGAGCAGTACTTC
CASRSLTSGVSYEQYF
>TRBD1|TRBV30|.|TRBJ1-1
TGTGCCTGGACCGGACAGGTTTACACTGAAGCTTTCTTT
CAWTGQVYTEAFF
>.|TRBV6-1|.|TRBJ2-5
TGTGCCAGCAGTCGGACTCCACGGACCCAGTACTTC
CASSRTPRTQYF
>.|TRBV19|.|TRBJ1-1
TGTGCCAGTAGCACAAACACTGAAGCTTTCTTT
CASSTNTEAFF
>TRBD2|TRBV4-1|.|TRBJ2-5
TGCGCCAGCAGCCGGGACGGCAGGACTAGTAGGGAGACCCAGTACTTC
CASSRDGRTSRETQYF
>.|TRBV10-3|.|TRBJ2-2
TGTGCCATCAGTGACTCATACACCGGGGAGCTGTTTTTT
CAISDSYTGELFF
>TRBD2|TRBV11-3|.|TRBJ2-7
TGTGCCAGCAGCTTGACTAGCGGGACCTACGAGCAGTACTTC
CASSLTSGTYEQYF
>.|TRBV30|.|TRBJ1-1
TGTGCCTGGAGTCTCCCAGGGACACCCTACACTGAAGCTTTCTTT
CAWSLPGTPYTEAFF
>TRBD1|TRBV28|few|TRBJ1-1
TGTGCCAGCAGGAACAGGGGAGAGTGGACTGAAGCTTTCTTT
CASRNRGEWTEAFF
>.|TRBV6-5|.|TRBJ2-7
TGTGCCAGCAGCCCCATCGGGACTGCCTACGAGCAGTACTTC
CASSPIGTAYEQYF
>TRBD1|TRBV18|.|TRBJ1-4
TGTGCCAGCTCACAGGCCGGGACAGGGATAAATGAAAAACTGTTTTTT
CASSQAGTGINEKLFF
>TRBD1|TRBV27|.|TRBJ2-2
TGTGCCAGCAGAACGGCAGGGGGCTTTTACACCGGGGAGCTGTTTTTT
CASRTAGGFYTGELFF
>.|TRBV4-2|.|TRBJ2-7
TGTGCCAGCAGCCAAGGGGGGCTAGCGGAAACCTACGAGCAGTACTTC
CASSQGGLAETYEQYF
>.|TRBV29-1|.|TRBJ2-7
TGCAGCGTTGAAAGTCTCTCCAAGGACGAGCAGTACTTC
CSVESLSKDEQYF
>TRBD1|TRBV11-2|.|TRBJ1-1
TGTGCCAGCAGAAAAAAACAGGGGGCCCAGACTGAAGCTTTCTTT
CASRKKQGAQTEAFF
>TRBD1|TRBV28|.|TRBJ2-6
TGTGCCAGCAGCTTGTTCGGACAGGGGGCGCAAGGGGCCAACGTCCTGACTTTC
CASSLFGQGAQGANVLTF
>.|TRBV4-3|.|TRBJ2-1
TGCGCCAGCAGCCAAGTCGGGCCCTACAATGAGCAGTTCTTC
CASSQVGPYNEQFF
>.|TRBV7-8|.|TRBJ2-7
TGTGCCAGCAGTCGTGCGGGTCAGTACTCCTACGAGCAGTACTTC
CASSRAGQYSYEQYF
>TRBD2|TRBV4-1|.|TRBJ2-1
TGCGCCAGCAGCCAAGTTAGCGGGAGAAGGTATGACAATGAGCAGTTCTTC
CASSQVSGRRYDNEQFF
>.|TRBV7-9|.|TRBJ2-2
TGTGCCAGCAGCTTAGTAAGCGGAGGGGACACCGGGGAGCTGTTTTTT
CASSLVSGGDTGELFF